The rows below give T cell receptor beta chains drawn from one sample of a study of blood T cell repertoires in COVID-19. Assay: immunoSEQ multiplex PCR; the TCRdb copy retains only in-frame clones and omits some. The table shows roughly 76,000 clones, with around three quarters occurring only once. The sequencing input was peripheral blood. The receptors here all came from a human donor in a cohort sampled during active COVID-19. CDR3s include the opening cysteine and the closing phenylalanine or tryptophan.

V: TRBV19
J: TRBJ2-7
CDR3: CASTLSGGRTPYEQYF

V: TRBV6-5
J: TRBJ1-1
CDR3: CASSYSMRGHTEAFF

V: TRBV30
J: TRBJ1-1
CDR3: CAGQGASTEAFF

V: TRBV5-1
J: TRBJ2-3
CDR3: CASSLEGLANTDTQYF

V: TRBV19
J: TRBJ2-7
CDR3: CASRGLAGNYEQYF

V: TRBV3-1/TRBV3-2
J: TRBJ2-2
CDR3: CASSQDGGVTGELFF

V: TRBV5-1
J: TRBJ2-3
CDR3: CASSLGLPTDTQYF

V: TRBV5-1
J: TRBJ2-7
CDR3: CASSKVNPGETYEQYF

V: TRBV27
J: TRBJ2-5
CDR3: CASSQQGGFAVAQYF

V: TRBV28
J: TRBJ2-7
CDR3: CASSLTGRAYEQYF

V: TRBV7-2
J: TRBJ2-7
CDR3: CASSPNTYEQYF

V: TRBV19
J: TRBJ1-5
CDR3: CASRTGQGSNQPQHF

V: TRBV5-5
J: TRBJ2-7
CDR3: CASSLTVRVEYEQYF

V: TRBV6-2/TRBV6-3
J: TRBJ2-3
CDR3: CASSPPSETSLSYF

V: TRBV18
J: TRBJ1-2
CDR3: CASTTGTNNYGYTF

V: TRBV10-1
J: TRBJ2-7
CDR3: CASSESTRYEQYF

V: TRBV4-3
J: TRBJ1-2
CDR3: CASSHRGATGRDGYTF

V: TRBV5-4
J: TRBJ1-2
CDR3: CASSLEGQGAFYGYTF

V: TRBV20-1
J: TRBJ1-1
CDR3: CSVDRAAEAFF

V: TRBV6-6
J: TRBJ2-7
CDR3: CASSKAWDTAYEQYF

V: TRBV9
J: TRBJ2-7
CDR3: CASSALSGGAYEQYF

V: TRBV27
J: TRBJ2-7
CDR3: CASSLHPATRREQYF

V: TRBV11-2
J: TRBJ2-4
CDR3: CASSLGTGKNIQYF

V: TRBV12-3/TRBV12-4
J: TRBJ1-1
CDR3: CASSGYRGLEAFF

V: TRBV19
J: TRBJ1-6
CDR3: CASRHEDSPLHF

V: TRBV2
J: TRBJ2-7
CDR3: CASSEVGQGANGPPYEQYF

V: TRBV10-1
J: TRBJ2-7
CDR3: CASSKTETYEQYF

V: TRBV7-2
J: TRBJ2-3
CDR3: CASSFPLSFVVAGTDTQYF

V: TRBV7-9
J: TRBJ2-7
CDR3: CASSRTGIGIYEQYF

V: TRBV12-2
J: TRBJ2-1
CDR3: CASRLAGCSRTSGEGVSNEQFF

V: TRBV7-2
J: TRBJ1-5
CDR3: CASSPGTPDQPQHF

V: TRBV6-2/TRBV6-3
J: TRBJ2-1
CDR3: CASRYDRDYRYNEQFF

V: TRBV6-5
J: TRBJ1-5
CDR3: CASRTRGSNQPQHF

V: TRBV10-2
J: TRBJ1-1
CDR3: CASRTGFDTEAFF

V: TRBV11-3
J: TRBJ2-1
CDR3: CASSSRGIAGGLDNEQFF

V: TRBV23-1
J: TRBJ2-7
CDR3: CASSQSIQTRFYEQYF

V: TRBV6-5
J: TRBJ1-1
CDR3: CSTYRVGTEAFF

V: TRBV30
J: TRBJ2-7
CDR3: CAWKGAYEQYF

V: TRBV21-1
J: TRBJ2-4
CDR3: CASSKAGQGPLKKNIQYF

V: TRBV7-9
J: TRBJ1-3
CDR3: CASSLLGSGNTIYF

V: TRBV3-1/TRBV3-2
J: TRBJ2-1
CDR3: CASSQVAGEHNEQFF

V: TRBV4-1
J: TRBJ2-2
CDR3: CASSQIPTSGRAGELFF

V: TRBV4-2
J: TRBJ1-6
CDR3: CASSPAGGNSPLHF

V: TRBV5-6
J: TRBJ1-5
CDR3: CASSSGQGLWNQPQHF

V: TRBV5-1
J: TRBJ2-5
CDR3: CASSLGTSEGETQYF

V: TRBV7-2
J: TRBJ2-1
CDR3: CASSLARGGSYNEQFF

V: TRBV29-1
J: TRBJ1-1
CDR3: CSVVGTGNTEAFF

V: TRBV2
J: TRBJ2-7
CDR3: CASGTSGIHEQYF

V: TRBV29-1
J: TRBJ2-5
CDR3: CSVGWTQETQYF

V: TRBV5-1
J: TRBJ2-5
CDR3: CASSLQGREETQYF

V: TRBV2
J: TRBJ2-7
CDR3: CASSDPGHKFYEQYF

V: TRBV6-2/TRBV6-3
J: TRBJ1-6
CDR3: CASSYSIPSQGRNSPLHF